A single TCR beta chain is shown here with its context. No antigen is known for it. From RNA, the CDR3 regions of TCR beta chains were amplified and sequenced. In the first round, RT-PCR was carried out with HTBI primers, and a multiplex PCR formed the second round. TCRdb reanalysed the multiplex PCR reads using MiXCR and keeps one entry per CDR3 protein. The table has 210,000 or so distinct CDR3 sequences, under 30% seen once. Patients were left out if they had other autoimmune diseases, uncontrolled infections, pregnancy or lactation. These data belong to a study of Graves' ophthalmopathy and Graves' hyperthyroidism. Whole-study context: Before any treatment, peripheral blood was taken at the initial diagnosis.

The CDR3 extends over 14 amino acids. The ends were cut back, 2 bases at V and 4 bases at J, with 11 bases in the middle. CDR1 MNHNS and CDR2 SASEGT come from the germline V gene. The study's findings and limits: Discriminating ophthalmopathy from stable hyperthyroidism, a 13-signature model attained a sensitivity of over 85% and a specificity of approximately 81%. Blood also contained most of the expanded thyroid clonotypes above 0.001 frequency.

The sequencing sample was made of peripheral blood. The chain recombines TRBV6-1 with TRBJ1-2; D unresolved. The TCR comes from a man aged 45-65 years with Graves' ophthalmopathy. DNA for the CDR3: TGTGCCAGCAGTGAACTCCCCGAGGCCTATGGCTACACCTTC. This sequence encodes CASSELPEAYGYTF.